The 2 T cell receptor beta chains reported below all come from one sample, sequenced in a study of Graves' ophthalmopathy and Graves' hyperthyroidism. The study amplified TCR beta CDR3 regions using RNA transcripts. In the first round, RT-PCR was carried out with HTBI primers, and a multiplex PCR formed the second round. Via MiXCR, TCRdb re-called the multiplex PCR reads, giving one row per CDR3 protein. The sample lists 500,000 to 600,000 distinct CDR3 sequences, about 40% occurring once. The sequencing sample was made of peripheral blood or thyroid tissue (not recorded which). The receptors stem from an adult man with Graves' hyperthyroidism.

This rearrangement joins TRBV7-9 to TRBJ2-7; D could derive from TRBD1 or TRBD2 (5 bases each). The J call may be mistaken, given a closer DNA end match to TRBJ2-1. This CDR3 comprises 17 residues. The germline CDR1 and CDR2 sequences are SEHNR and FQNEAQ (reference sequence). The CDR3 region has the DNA TGTGCCAGCAGCCCCGGACCCTTGGTTGGGGGCTACAATGAGCAGTTCTTC. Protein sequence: CASSPGPLVGGYNEQFF.

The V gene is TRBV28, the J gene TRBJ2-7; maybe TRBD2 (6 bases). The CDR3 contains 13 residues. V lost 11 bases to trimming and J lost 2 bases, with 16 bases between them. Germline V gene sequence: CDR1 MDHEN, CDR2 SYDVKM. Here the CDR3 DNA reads TGTGCCCCGGGAGTAGCGAAGCCCTACGAGCAGTACTTC. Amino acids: CAPGVAKPYEQYF.